This T cell receptor (beta chain) was retrieved from a study of T cell changes during pregnancy in multiple sclerosis. Assay: immunoSEQ multiplex PCR; the TCRdb copy retains only in-frame clones and omits some. The sample lists about 44,000 clones, about 96% occurring once. The count of this clone is one. Losses at the gene ends were 5 bases for V and 4 bases for J; bases not matched to a gene: 9. This CDR3 region has 15 residues. Germline V gives CDR1 LNHDA, CDR2 SQIVND (reference sequence). The sample in question was peripheral blood, obtained in the second trimester of pregnancy. The chain has TRBV19 and TRBJ2-5; 8 bases line up with TRBD1. The origin of this receptor is a female donor with multiple sclerosis, enrolled in a pregnancy study. This CDR3 reads CASSSRTGRGETQYF. The CDR3 DNA reads as TGTGCCAGTAGTTCCCGGACAGGGCGAGGAGAGACCCAGTACTTC.